These 21 T cell receptor beta chains originate from one sample sequenced in a study of blood T cell repertoires in COVID-19. TCRdb keeps only in-frame clones here, not all; method: immunoSEQ multiplex PCR. This table holds 250,000 to 300,000 clones, 88% found once. Sample: peripheral blood. The receptors stem from a woman in her twenties or thirties with COVID-19, enrolled during active disease.

A few counts support this clone. V gene TRBV7-2 combines with J gene TRBJ1-1; D not resolved. Trimming left V 3 bases short and J 1 base short, with 9 bases between. CDR3 size: 14 residues. From germline, CDR1 is SGHTA and CDR2 FQGNSA. The CDR3 loop reads CASSFVQTNTEAFF. CDR3 nucleotide sequence: TGTGCCAGCAGCTTCGTACAGACGAACACTGAAGCTTTCTTT.

The chain links TRBV6-6 to TRBJ2-7; D is perhaps TRBD1 (6 bases). V was cut by 8 bases and J by 2 bases, with 13 bases left in between. CDR3 length equals 13 residues. Germline V gives CDR1 MNHNY, CDR2 SVGAGI (reference sequence). In DNA, the CDR3 is TGTGCCAGCGGTCGACAGGATACCTACGAGCAGTACTTC. This sequence encodes CASGRQDTYEQYF.

The chain uses TRBV10-3 and TRBJ1-1; D is uncertain. Deletions cut 3 bases from V and 0 bases from J, with 8 bases between. Germline V gene data show CDR1 as ENHRY and CDR2 as SYGVKD. The CDR3 contains 14 residues. For the CDR3, the DNA is TGTGCCATCAGTGAACAGACCCTGAACACTGAAGCTTTCTTT. It translates to CAISEQTLNTEAFF.

As DNA, the CDR3 is TGTGCCAGTAGTCTCTCTGGAAACACCATATATTTT. Protein sequence: CASSLSGNTIYF. This sequence joins TRBV19 and TRBJ1-3; the D is unclear. The CDR3 runs 12 residues. V shed 5 bases and J shed 0 bases, with 2 bases lying between them. CDR1 and CDR2 from the germline V gene are LNHDA and SQIVND (reference sequence).

The rearrangement links TRBV5-1 to TRBJ2-1; weak D call: TRBD2 (5 bases). The CDR3 runs to 16 residues. The V end lost 2 bases, the J end lost 0 bases, and 12 bases lay between the germline ends. Germline CDR1 reads SGHRS; CDR2 reads YFSETQ. CDR3 sequence: CASSFYSVNSYNEQFF. The CDR3 coding sequence is TGCGCCAGCAGCTTTTATAGCGTTAACTCCTACAATGAGCAGTTCTTC.

The chain is built from TRBV6-4 and TRBJ1-4, with 10 bases matching TRBD1. CDR1 and CDR2 (germline): MRHNA, SNTAGT. With V trimmed by 4 bases and J by 4 bases, 3 bases remained unmatched. CDR3 size: 15 residues. The CDR3 region is CASSAGQGFNEKLFF. The DNA of the CDR3 is TGTGCCAGCAGTGCGGGACAGGGGTTTAATGAAAAACTGTTTTTT.

This sequence joins TRBV4-1 and TRBJ1-3; D not resolved. CDR3 length: 17 amino acids. Germline V gives CDR1 MGHRA, CDR2 YSYEKL. Trimming removed 0 bases from V and 0 bases from J, with 12 bases in between. The CDR3 sequence is CASSQDQEGFSGNTIYF. CDR3 DNA sequence: TGCGCCAGCAGCCAAGATCAGGAGGGTTTCTCTGGAAACACCATATATTTT.

A single count supports this clone. This chain joins TRBV2 and TRBJ2-1; 11 bases fit TRBD2. Germline V lookup: CDR1 SNHLY, CDR2 FYNNEI. Trimming took 5 bases from V and 7 from J; bases not matched to a gene: 10. This CDR3 comprises 16 residues. The CDR3 region is CASSTPLAGGRNEQFF. The CDR3 DNA follows: TGTGCCAGCAGTACCCCCCTAGCGGGAGGTCGGAATGAGCAGTTCTTC.

Only one count was recorded for this clone. The gene calls are TRBV5-4 and TRBJ1-1; perhaps TRBD1 as D (6 bases). V lost 4 bases and J lost 3, with 13 bases in between. This CDR3 region has 14 residues. CDR1 and CDR2 (germline): SGHNT, YYREEE (reference sequence). The CDR3 loop is CASSPRNRDTEAFF. For the CDR3, the DNA is TGTGCCAGCAGCCCTAGAAACAGGGACACTGAAGCTTTCTTT.

In this sample, this clone turned up a few times. This chain connects TRBV18 to TRBJ1-2, with D uncertain. The ends were cut back, 3 bases at V and 7 bases at J, with 12 bases in the middle. CDR1 is KGHSH and CDR2 is LQKENI in the germline V gene. CDR3 length equals 13 residues. Written as DNA, the CDR3 is TGTGCCAGCTCACCTGAGTTGGGAGGTGGCTACACCTTC. It encodes CASSPELGGGYTF.

The sample holds one count of this clone. The CDR3 coding sequence is TGTGCCAGCAGCCCTCGGACAGGAGGGGGGAATGAGCAGTTCTTC. It codes for CASSPRTGGGNEQFF. V usage is TRBV5-4 and J usage is TRBJ2-1, with D tentatively TRBD1 (7 bases). Germline V lookup: CDR1 SGHNT, CDR2 YYREEE (reference sequence). V lost 4 bases, J lost 7 bases, and 18 bases lay in between. This CDR3 comprises 15 residues.

This chain links TRBV4-1 with TRBJ1-1, with 7 nucleotides matching TRBD1. The junction had 9 bases not matched to a gene; V was cut back by 0 bases and J by 8 bases. Germline CDR1 is MGHRA and CDR2 is YSYEKL. The CDR3 sequence is 15 residues long. The CDR3 sequence: CASSQDWGQTLEAFF. DNA for the CDR3: TGCGCCAGCAGCCAAGATTGGGGACAGACTCTCGAAGCTTTCTTT.

The rearrangement joins TRBV4-3 to TRBJ1-1, with TRBD1 matching 9 bases. CDR3 size: 15 residues. Germline V gene data show CDR1 as LGHNA and CDR2 as YSLEER. The V segment lost 0 bases and the J segment 6 bases; nucleotides outside the gene matches: 5. DNA of the CDR3: TGCGCCAGCAGCCAAGAGGGGACAGGGATATCTGAAGCTTTCTTT. This codes for CASSQEGTGISEAFF.

This chain links TRBV19 with TRBJ1-1; D gene uncertain. The CDR3 runs to 12 residues. Trimming took 6 bases from V and 1 from J, leaving 6 bases between them. Looked up from germline, CDR1 is LNHDA and CDR2 is SQIVND (reference sequence). The chain's CDR3 is CASRAGNTEAFF. The CDR3 DNA follows: TGTGCCAGTAGAGCAGGGAACACTGAAGCTTTCTTT.

This rearrangement joins TRBV27 to TRBJ2-2; D gene ambiguous. The CDR3 is 17 amino acids. The V gene lost 2 bases and the J gene lost 5 bases, with 18 bases spanning the gap. Germline CDR1 MNHEY, CDR2 SMNVEV (reference sequence). The CDR3 bases are TGTGCCAGCAGTTTAAACAGATTCAAGAATGTGACCGGGGAGCTGTTTTTT. Translated, it gives CASSLNRFKNVTGELFF.

This sequence joins TRBV15 and TRBJ2-3; the match to TRBD2 covers 8 bases. The CDR3 contains 15 residues. Trimming cost V 5 bases and J 2 bases; bases outside gene matches: 6. Germline CDR1 is LNHNV and CDR2 is YYDKDF (reference sequence). The CDR3 spells CATSGRGGNTDTQYF. The CDR3 nucleotides are TGTGCCACCAGCGGCCGGGGGGGAAACACAGATACGCAGTATTTT. Supplemented by reference TRBV15 and TRBJ2-3, the full variable domain reads DAMVIQNPRYQVTQFGKPVTLSCSQTLNHNVMYWYQQKSSQAPKLLFHYYDKDFNNEADTPDNFQSRRPNTSFCFLDIRSPGLGDTAMYLCATSGRGGNTDTQYFGPGTRLTVL.

The chain couples TRBV7-9 to TRBJ2-7; D gene uncertain. Between the trimmed V and J ends, which lost 4 bases and 5 bases, there was a span of 18 bases. The germline CDR1 and CDR2 sequences are SEHNR and FQNEAQ (reference sequence). CDR3 size: 15 residues. This chain's CDR3 is CASSSPGPLGHEQYF. Here the CDR3 DNA reads TGTGCCAGCAGCTCCCCGGGTCCCTTAGGCCACGAGCAGTACTTC.

This sequence joins TRBV9 and TRBJ2-7; TRBD2 matches at 7 bases. Unmatched junction bases numbered 8, after V lost 4 bases and J lost 1 base. The CDR3 has 15 amino acids. The V gene's germline CDR1 is SGDLS and CDR2 YYNGEE. The CDR3 nucleotides read TGTGCCAGCAGCCAAGGGACTACACCATCCTACGAGCAGTACTTC. It is translated as CASSQGTTPSYEQYF.

The genes are TRBV28 and TRBJ2-7; possibly TRBD2 for D (6 bases). This CDR3 is 15 amino acids long. Trimming removed 3 bases at V and 0 bases at J, with 12 bases between. Germline V gene sequence: CDR1 MDHEN, CDR2 SYDVKM. The CDR3 sequence is CASSFGSASSYEQYF. The CDR3 coding sequence is TGTGCCAGCAGTTTCGGGAGCGCCTCCTCCTACGAGCAGTACTTC.

V gene TRBV2 combines with J gene TRBJ2-7, with TRBD2 matching 8 bases. Trimming cost V 6 bases and J 0 bases; bases outside gene matches: 7. This CDR3 has 15 residues. Germline V gives CDR1 SNHLY, CDR2 FYNNEI. The CDR3 DNA reads as TGTGCCAGCAGCCCCGCTAGCGGGCGCTCCTACGAGCAGTACTTC. The encoded protein is CASSPASGRSYEQYF.

The chain employs TRBV11-2 and TRBJ2-5; 14 nucleotides agree with TRBD2. Germline lookup yields CDR1 SGHAT and CDR2 FQNNGV. The CDR3 has 17 residues. V shed 5 bases, J shed 5 bases, and the junction held 10 bases outside the gene matches. CDR3 nucleotides: TGTGCCAGCAGCCCACGACTAGCGGGAGGGCCTATGGAGACCCAGTACTTC. Its translation: CASSPRLAGGPMETQYF.